Following are 22 T cell receptor beta chains from one sample sequenced in a study of shared clonotypes between healthy human individuals. Using immunoSEQ multiplex PCR, the repertoire was profiled, and TCRdb retains in-frame clones only, with some absent. In the table there are some 1 million clones, about 70% of which are singletons. Material for sequencing was memory CD4+ T cells sorted from blood. Documented subset: CD45RA-negative fraction. All receptors derive from a man between 18 and 29 years old in good health.

The chain uses TRBV6-5 and TRBJ1-1, with a possible D match to TRBD1 (6 bases). Looked up from germline, CDR1 is MNHEY and CDR2 is SVGAGI. This CDR3 is built from 15 residues. Trimming pared 2 bases from V and 7 bases from J, leaving 17 bases between. CDR3: CASSYGSGGAGEAFF. For the CDR3, the DNA is TGTGCCAGCAGTTACGGGTCCGGGGGCGCCGGTGAAGCTTTCTTT.

About this clone itself: Additional DNA sequences in this sample encode the identical CDR3. The chain uses TRBV18 and TRBJ1-2; 10 bases fit TRBD1. Germline trimming cut 3 bases from V and 4 bases from J; bases unmatched to any gene: 5. The CDR3 spans 15 residues. Germline V gives CDR1 KGHSH, CDR2 LQKENI. The CDR3 region is CASSPPGQGTYGYTF. The CDR3 DNA reads as TGTGCCAGCTCACCGCCGGGACAGGGGACCTATGGCTACACCTTC.

This sequence joins TRBV5-8 and TRBJ2-7, with D perhaps being TRBD1 or TRBD2 (5 bases each). Germline V gene sequence: CDR1 SGHTS, CDR2 YDEGEE. V was clipped by 0 bases and J by 4 bases, with 11 bases between them. This CDR3 comprises 14 residues. As DNA, the CDR3 is TGTGCCAGCAGCTTGGCCAGGGTAGCGTACGAGCAGTACTTC. Amino acid sequence: CASSLARVAYEQYF.

This sequence joins TRBV7-2 and TRBJ2-1; tentative D call: TRBD1 (6 bases). There are 13 residues in the CDR3. CDR1 is SGHTA and CDR2 is FQGNSA in the germline V gene. V was clipped by 5 bases and J by 2 bases, with 7 bases between them. In nucleotides, the CDR3 is TGTGCCAGCAGCAGGGACACCTACAATGAGCAGTTCTTC. Protein sequence: CASSRDTYNEQFF.

CDR3 DNA: TGTGCCAGCAGCGCACCCGAAGGAGGAGGAGAGACCCAGTACTTC. It is translated as CASSAPEGGGETQYF. The chain combines TRBV5-4 with TRBJ2-5; TRBD2 is a possible D gene (5 bases). The CDR3 is made up of 15 amino acids. Trimming took off 4 bases at V and 4 bases at J, with 17 bases between the two ends. CDR1 is SGHNT and CDR2 is YYREEE in the germline V gene (reference sequence). Variable domain in full (rest from reference TRBV5-4 and TRBJ2-5): ETGVTQSPTHLIKTRGQQVTLRCSSQSGHNTVSWYQQALGQGPQFIFQYYREEENGRGNFPPRFSGLQFPNYSSELNVNALELDDSALYLCASSAPEGGGETQYFGPGTRLLVL.

The V and J genes are TRBV6-5 and TRBJ1-6, with D tentatively TRBD1 (5 bases). The V end lost 9 bases, the J end lost 6 bases, and 12 bases lay between the germline ends. This CDR3 spans 13 amino acids. CDR1 MNHEY and CDR2 SVGAGI come from the germline V gene. CDR3 loop: CASPARVNSPLHF. The CDR3, as DNA: TGTGCCAGTCCTGCCAGGGTTAATTCACCCCTCCACTTT.

The chain uses TRBV10-3 and TRBJ2-5, with 9 bases fitting TRBD2. CDR3 length equals 15 residues. The V and J ends lost 2 bases and 0 bases, in that order; junction bases with no gene match: 1. Germline values: CDR1 ENHRY, CDR2 SYGVKD. In DNA, the CDR3 is TGTGCCATCAGTGAGGGACTAGCGAACCAAGAGACCCAGTACTTC. Its translation: CAISEGLANQETQYF.

The chain has TRBV2 and TRBJ1-3; D is ambiguous. CDR1 is SNHLY and CDR2 is FYNNEI in the germline V gene. This CDR3 spans 16 amino acids. With 5 bases removed from V and 0 bases from J, the gap between germline ends came to 14 bases. The CDR3 reads CASSPNSINSGNTIYF. The CDR3 nucleotides read TGTGCCAGCAGTCCAAACAGTATTAACTCTGGAAACACCATATATTTT.

The gene calls are TRBV18 and TRBJ2-5, with TRBD1 matching over 7 bases. This CDR3 has 14 amino acids. CDR1 and CDR2 (germline): KGHSH, LQKENI. Trimming removed 3 bases from V and 2 bases from J; junction bases left unmatched: 3. CDR3 sequence reads: CASSPGQQQETQYF. The CDR3, as DNA: TGTGCCAGCTCACCGGGACAGCAACAAGAGACCCAGTACTTC.

The rearrangement joins TRBV9 to TRBJ2-1; TRBD2 is a possible D gene (6 bases). V gave up 0 bases and J gave up 6 bases, with 10 bases separating them. From germline, CDR1 is SGDLS and CDR2 YYNGEE. This CDR3 contains 14 residues. Written as DNA, the CDR3 is TGTGCCAGCAGCGTAGTCGAGACTAGCAATGAGCAGTTCTTC. Translating it yields CASSVVETSNEQFF. The complete variable domain, with remaining parts taken from reference TRBV9 and TRBJ2-1, reads DSGVTQTPKHLITATGQRVTLRCSPRSGDLSVYWYQQSLDQGLQFLIQYYNGEERAKGNILERFSAQQFPDLHSELNLSSLELGDSALYFCASSVVETSNEQFFGPGTRLTVL.

V and J are TRBV6-6 and TRBJ2-7, with TRBD1 matching over 9 bases. Germline-derived CDR1 and CDR2 are MNHNY and SVGAGI (reference sequence). The ends lost 3 bases at V and 4 bases at J; junction bases unmatched: 7. This CDR3 comprises 15 residues. CDR3 residues: CASSYLDRGLYEQYF. The CDR3 nucleotides read TGTGCCAGCAGTTATTTGGACAGGGGCCTATACGAGCAGTACTTC.

The chain recombines TRBV30 with TRBJ2-2, with 8 bases that match TRBD1. The CDR3 runs 17 residues. V gave up 0 bases and J gave up 5 bases; unmatched junction bases: 11. The V gene's germline CDR1 is GTSNPN and CDR2 SVGIG (reference sequence). The CDR3 sequence: CAWSVLDRVEPTGELFF. The DNA of the CDR3 is TGTGCCTGGAGTGTATTGGACAGGGTAGAACCGACCGGGGAGCTGTTTTTT.

The CDR3 DNA follows: TGTGCCAGCAGTGAGCCGTTAGACCTGAACACTGAAGCTTTCTTT. It is translated as CASSEPLDLNTEAFF. The chain couples TRBV2 to TRBJ1-1, with D unclear. CDR3 length: 15 residues. V dropped 3 bases and J dropped 0 bases, with 11 bases sitting between them. CDR1 SNHLY and CDR2 FYNNEI come from the germline V gene.

This clone was counted only a few times. The chain links TRBV7-9 to TRBJ1-2; TRBD1 is a possible D gene (5 bases). The CDR3 totals 13 residues. Germline CDR1 and CDR2: SEHNR and FQNEAQ (reference sequence). The V end lost 11 bases, the J end lost 6 bases, and 19 bases lay between the germline ends. CDR3 sequence: CAGEGRPVDGYTF. CDR3 in DNA: TGTGCCGGTGAGGGGAGGCCGGTCGATGGCTACACCTTC. Full variable domain (outside the CDR3, taken from reference TRBV7-9 and TRBJ1-2): DTGVSQNPRHKITKRGQNVTFRCDPISEHNRLYWYRQTLGQGPEFLTYFQNEAQLEKSRLLSDRFSAERPKGSFSTLEIQRTEQGDSAMYLCAGEGRPVDGYTFGSGTRLTVV.

The CDR3 region has the DNA TGTGCCTGGTGGTCTGGGTTCCTGAACACTGAAGCTTTCTTT. Its protein product is CAWWSGFLNTEAFF. The J gene is TRBJ1-1, the V gene TRBV30, with D hard to call. The CDR3 runs 14 residues. V was cut by 5 bases and J by 0 bases, with 13 bases left in between. Per germline, CDR1 GTSNPN and CDR2 SVGIG (reference sequence).

This chain uses TRBV10-3 with TRBJ2-3, with 10 bases aligning to TRBD2. CDR3 length: 14 residues. Germline CDR1 is ENHRY and CDR2 is SYGVKD. Trimming at V came to 4 bases and at J to 6 bases, leaving 4 bases not matched to a gene. The CDR3 DNA sequence: TGTGCCATCAGTGGGGGACTAGCGACTGATACGCAGTATTTT. Translation gives CAISGGLATDTQYF.

This clone has more than one count but fewer than ten. The rearrangement joins TRBV5-4 to TRBJ2-2; D may correspond to TRBD1 or TRBD2 (6 bases each). The CDR3 covers 15 residues. V was trimmed by 1 base and J by 4 bases, leaving 11 bases between them. Germline loops: CDR1 SGHNT, CDR2 YYREEE (reference sequence). The CDR3 DNA follows: TGTGCCAGCAGCTTGCCGGGGGCGCTCACCGGGGAGCTGTTTTTT. Protein sequence: CASSLPGALTGELFF.

This chain joins TRBV2 and TRBJ1-3, with a possible D match to TRBD1 (6 bases). With 6 bases removed from V and 0 bases from J, the gap between germline ends came to 6 bases. Germline V gene lookup returns CDR1 SNHLY and CDR2 FYNNEI. The CDR3 is made up of 13 amino acids. The CDR3 nucleotides are TGTGCCAGCAGAGGGGGCTCTGGAAACACCATATATTTT. Protein: CASRGGSGNTIYF.

This clone occurred a few times. The rearrangement joins TRBV28 to TRBJ2-7; 10 bases match TRBD1. Germline V gene lookup returns CDR1 MDHEN and CDR2 SYDVKM. V lost 6 bases to trimming and J lost 0 bases; unmatched junction nucleotides: 5. This CDR3 spans 15 amino acids. This chain's CDR3 is CASSPTGGSSYEQYF. The CDR3 DNA reads TGTGCCAGCAGCCCGACAGGGGGCAGCTCCTACGAGCAGTACTTC.

This chain links TRBV5-5 with TRBJ2-1, with D tentatively TRBD1 (5 bases). This CDR3 contains 16 residues. Germline values: CDR1 SGHKS, CDR2 YYEKEE (reference sequence). With 4 bases removed from V and 8 bases from J, the gap between germline ends came to 22 bases. CDR3 nucleotides: TGTGCCAGCAGCCCCGATCCGGGCGGAAGGGGCCATGAGCAGTTCTTC. This gives the protein CASSPDPGGRGHEQFF. Full variable domain (rest looked up from reference TRBV5-5 and TRBJ2-1): DAGVTQSPTHLIKTRGQQVTLRCSPISGHKSVSWYQQVLGQGPQFIFQYYEKEERGRGNFPDRFSARQFPNYSSELNVNALLLGDSALYLCASSPDPGGRGHEQFFGPGTRLTVL.

This clone appeared a few times. This chain connects TRBV27 to TRBJ2-2; D might be TRBD1 (5 bases). This CDR3 is built from 15 residues. Per germline, CDR1 MNHEY and CDR2 SMNVEV (reference sequence). Trimming removed 5 bases from V and 4 bases from J, with 14 bases in between. This chain's CDR3 is CASSSQGWITGELFF. The CDR3 region has the DNA TGTGCCAGCAGTAGCCAGGGTTGGATCACCGGGGAGCTGTTTTTT.

This chain uses TRBV5-1 with TRBJ2-7; D is undetermined. Germline CDR1 SGHRS, CDR2 YFSETQ. This CDR3 has 14 amino acids. V lost 4 bases to trimming and J lost 4 bases, with 15 bases between them. The CDR3 coding sequence is TGCGCCAGCAGCCTGGACCCCCGATCTTACGAGCAGTACTTC. As protein: CASSLDPRSYEQYF. The variable domain in full, completed from reference TRBV5-1 and TRBJ2-7, reads KAGVTQTPRYLIKTRGQQVTLSCSPISGHRSVSWYQQTPGQGLQFLFEYFSETQRNKGNFPGRFSGRQFSNSRSEMNVSTLELGDSALYLCASSLDPRSYEQYFGPGTRLTVT.